This T cell receptor (beta chain) was identified during a study of CD8+ T cells in alopecia areata. Study information: Treated patients took oral tofacitinib at 5 to 10 mg twice daily.

Regarding treatment: oral pan-JAK inhibitor, 5-10 mg twice daily. On this clone itself: Antigen: not known.

The sequencing template was cDNA reverse transcribed from extracted RNA. Data came from immunoSEQ multiplex PCR; TCRdb stores just in-frame clones and leaves some out. Of 95,000 to 100,000 clones in the sample, 50% to 75% were seen once. Study results and caveats: Besides other cells, scalp samples also yield sequences of resident alphabeta T cells from normal skin. The study found tofacitinib significantly decreased scalp clonality and expanded CD8+ clones among the top 100. Relative to normal scalp, lesional scalp, especially alopecia totalis/universalis, showed higher clonality.

The trim removed 1 base at V and 1 base at J, leaving 3 bases unmatched. The CDR3 is made up of 15 amino acids. Germline assignment: CDR1 GTSNPN and CDR2 SVGIG (reference sequence). This chain connects TRBV30 to TRBJ2-3; 9 nucleotides align to TRBD1. This clonotype was sampled from a human donor with alopecia areata. This material consisted of CD8+ T cells sorted from blood, taken at week 4, from a patient treated with tofacitinib. CDR3 coding DNA: TGTGCCTGGAGTGACAGGGGGCTTGGCACAGATACGCAGTATTTT. This encodes CAWSDRGLGTDTQYF.